The 8 T cell receptor beta chains below all came from one sample that was sequenced in a study of cytomegalovirus exposure and HLA in healthy donors. In the PCR, 60 Vbeta and 13 Jbeta primers were used. Using immunoSEQ multiplex PCR, the repertoire was profiled, and TCRdb retains in-frame clones only, with some absent. The sample has around 140,000 clones. Source material: PBMCs. The receptors originated from a middle-aged woman in good health and CMV-seronegative.

The chain carries TRBV19 and TRBJ1-1; TRBD1 agrees at 8 bases. CDR1 LNHDA and CDR2 SQIVND come from the germline V gene (reference sequence). This CDR3 has 15 residues. Losses at the gene ends were 7 bases for V and 1 base for J; bases not matched to a gene: 8. CDR3 in amino acids: CASTPLTGANTEAFF. CDR3 DNA sequence: TGTGCCAGTACCCCCCTGACAGGGGCGAACACTGAAGCTTTCTTT.

The chain recombines TRBV19 with TRBJ2-7; a possible D gene is TRBD1 (5 bases). The V end lost 10 bases, the J end lost 3 bases, and 19 bases lay between the germline ends. Germline-derived CDR1 and CDR2 are LNHDA and SQIVND (reference sequence). CDR3 length: 14 residues. This chain's CDR3 is CATSKGVAVYEQYV. The DNA of the CDR3 is TGTGCCACCTCGAAAGGGGTAGCTGTCTACGAGCAGTACGTC.

The genes are TRBV6-4 and TRBJ1-1; D is unresolved. The CDR3 covers 17 residues. The germline gives CDR1 MRHNA, CDR2 SNTAGT. V was cut by 6 bases and J by 0 bases, with 20 bases left in between. CDR3 in amino acids: CASSISMAGPMNTEAFF. The CDR3 DNA reads as TGTGCCAGCAGCATCTCTATGGCAGGCCCCATGAACACTGAAGCTTTCTTT.

The V gene is TRBV11-2, the J gene TRBJ2-7; the D gene is possibly TRBD2 (7 bases). The CDR3 has 14 residues. V lost 0 bases, J lost 5 bases, and 11 bases lay in between. Germline assignment: CDR1 SGHAT and CDR2 FQNNGV. The DNA for the CDR3 is TGTGCCAGCAGCTTAGAGGGGGGGCTCAACGAGCAGTACTTC. Its protein product is CASSLEGGLNEQYF.

This sequence joins TRBV7-2 and TRBJ1-3; D gene uncertain. V lost 0 bases to trimming and J lost 0 bases, with 6 bases between them. The CDR3 runs 15 residues. Germline values: CDR1 SGHTA, CDR2 FQGNSA. The CDR3: CASSLAISSGNTIYF. Written as DNA, the CDR3 is TGTGCCAGCAGCTTAGCCATTAGCTCTGGAAACACCATATATTTT.

V and J are TRBV7-2 and TRBJ2-3; D is unresolved. V was cut by 3 bases and J by 0 bases, with 7 bases left in between. In germline, CDR1 is SGHTA, CDR2 FQGNSA. CDR3 length equals 14 residues. CDR3 amino acids: CASSLADSTDTQYF. The DNA of the CDR3 is TGTGCCAGCAGCTTGGCAGATAGCACAGATACGCAGTATTTT.

This chain links TRBV6-5 with TRBJ2-2; 7 bases fit TRBD2. Trimming removed 1 base from V and 7 bases from J; junction bases left unmatched: 6. The length of the CDR3 is 15 residues. Germline assignment: CDR1 MNHEY and CDR2 SVGAGI. This CDR3 is CASSYLASGNGELFF. CDR3 nucleotides: TGTGCCAGCAGTTACTTGGCTAGCGGAAACGGGGAGCTGTTTTTT.

This sequence joins TRBV28 and TRBJ1-2; the D gene is possibly TRBD1 (5 bases). In germline, CDR1 is MDHEN, CDR2 SYDVKM. The CDR3 is made up of 14 amino acids. V was shortened by 2 bases and J by 6 bases, with 13 bases between the two germline ends. CDR3 DNA: TGTGCCAGCAGTTTAGTGGGGGGAAACCATGGCTACACCTTC. This codes for CASSLVGGNHGYTF.